This TCR beta chain is drawn from a study of blood T cell repertoires in COVID-19. The overall study: COVID-19 samples from acute and convalescent phases originated in the United States, Italy and Spain. T cells, B-cell-depleted T cells, or PBMCs provided the cDNA or gDNA that served as material.

Original processing methods: Amplified reference gene primers provided the basis for estimating nucleated cell counts. Clones were read by immunoSEQ multiplex PCR, and TCRdb kept only the in-frame ones, dropping some. V, J and clone size are taken as reported in that table, and D and trimming were inferred from the DNA itself. The sample holds roughly 180,000 clones; around 86% are singletons and the top ten take roughly 8.2%. Germline V gene lookup returns CDR1 LGHNA and CDR2 YNFKEQ. CDR3 size: 15 residues. With V trimmed by 3 bases and J by 6 bases, 7 bases remained unmatched. The chain links TRBV4-2 to TRBJ1-4; 7 bases agree with TRBD1. Sequenced input: peripheral blood. The sequence was obtained from a man aged 55 to 70 with acute or convalescent COVID-19. The DNA for the CDR3 is TGTGCCAGCAGCCAGATGGGGCAGGGGGATGAAAAACTGTTTTTT. Encoded protein: CASSQMGQGDEKLFF.